This entry lists 5 T cell receptor beta chains sequenced from one sample in a study of T cell responses to AZD1222 COVID-19 vaccine. Repertoires were generated with immunoSEQ multiplex PCR, while TCRdb's copy carries only in-frame clones and drops some. There are around 150,000 clones in the sample; roughly 90% occur only once, and under 2.5% lies in the top ten. The sequencing here drew on peripheral blood, taken on day 0 of AZD1222 vaccination. Receptor source: an adult in good health.

This rearrangement joins TRBV7-2 to TRBJ1-2; 8 bases line up with TRBD1. Looked up from germline, CDR1 is SGHTA and CDR2 is FQGNSA. This CDR3 comprises 16 residues. The V and J ends lost 5 bases and 3 bases, in that order; junction bases with no gene match: 11. The CDR3 bases are TGTGCCAGCAGCCCGTCCGGGACAGGCTATGACTATGGCTACACCTTC. It is translated as CASSPSGTGYDYGYTF.

The rearrangement joins TRBV28 to TRBJ1-1; 8 bases are shared with TRBD1. Germline lookup yields CDR1 MDHEN and CDR2 SYDVKM. J was trimmed by 1 base and V by 8 bases; bases with no gene match: 6. The CDR3 contains 14 residues. The CDR3 DNA reads as TGTGCCAGCGGGCAGGGGGCAAGGAACACTGAAGCTTTCTTT. Translated, it gives CASGQGARNTEAFF.

Worth noting for this clone: The limits of the CDR3 on the DNA are not certain, so only TCRdb's listed CDR3 is given. The chain combines TRBV21-1 with TRBJ1-4. TRBV21-1 is reported as a pseudogene. The CDR3 numbers 15 amino acids, ends counted. The CDR3 loop reads CASSKVAPGNEKLFF.

The table lists this clone with a count of one. V and J are TRBV6-5 and TRBJ2-3; D is undetermined. V was clipped by 0 bases and J by 4 bases, with 11 bases between them. The CDR3 runs to 15 residues. The germline CDR1 and CDR2 sequences are MNHEY and SVGAGI. CDR3 amino acids: CASSYSVPKADTQYF. The CDR3 coding sequence is TGTGCCAGCAGTTACTCGGTTCCGAAGGCAGATACGCAGTATTTT.

The chain joins TRBV9 to TRBJ1-1, with a tentative D call TRBD1 (5 bases). The CDR3 consists of 16 residues. Germline V gene data show CDR1 as SGDLS and CDR2 as YYNGEE. V lost 0 bases, J lost 2 bases, and 14 bases lay in between. The CDR3 bases are TGTGCCAGCAGCGTAGGGTGGGGCAGCCCTAACACTGAAGCTTTCTTT. This encodes CASSVGWGSPNTEAFF.